Listed here are 5 T cell receptor beta chains from one sample, sequenced in a study of shared clonotypes between healthy human individuals. Naive-designated CD8 cells lacked CD45RO, were positively enriched for CCR7, and omitted terminally differentiated effector memory CD45RA+ cells. TCRdb's table, derived via immunoSEQ multiplex PCR, lists solely in-frame clones and lacks some. The sample carries around 700,000 clones, just over 90% recorded once. What was sequenced was naive CD8+ T cells sorted from blood. The receptors stem from a young man in good health.

This chain uses TRBV27 with TRBJ2-1; perhaps TRBD1 as D (5 bases). V was trimmed by 5 bases and J by 5 bases, leaving 13 bases between them. Germline V gives CDR1 MNHEY, CDR2 SMNVEV (reference sequence). The CDR3 length is 14 residues. The CDR3 nucleotides are TGTGCCAGCAGTAGGCAGGGTAAGAACAATGAGCAGTTCTTC. It specifies CASSRQGKNNEQFF.

The V call is TRBV7-9, the J call TRBJ2-3; D is possibly TRBD2 (6 bases). CDR1 and CDR2 from the germline V gene are SEHNR and FQNEAQ (reference sequence). The CDR3 spans 14 residues. Deletions cut 5 bases from V and 5 bases from J, with 14 bases between. CDR3 DNA: TGTGCCAGCAGCCAAGTCGCGGGAATAGATACGCAGTATTTT. Translating gives CASSQVAGIDTQYF.

The chain carries TRBV6-6 and TRBJ2-5; D possibly uses TRBD1 or TRBD2 (6 bases each). CDR1 MNHNY and CDR2 SVGAGI come from the germline V gene (reference sequence). The CDR3 covers 11 residues. The V and J ends lost 6 bases and 9 bases respectively, with 11 bases between them. The CDR3: CASSPRGAQYF. The CDR3 nucleotides are TGTGCCAGCAGCCCGAGGGGGGCCCAGTACTTC.

In nucleotides, the CDR3 is TGTGCCAGCAGCTTAAACAGGGGGAGTAACCGGGAGCTGTTTTTT. The encoded protein is CASSLNRGSNRELFF. This chain links TRBV5-5 with TRBJ2-2, with TRBD1 identical over 8 bases. Germline trimming cut 2 bases from V and 9 bases from J; bases unmatched to any gene: 9. Germline V gene sequence: CDR1 SGHKS, CDR2 YYEKEE (reference sequence). The CDR3 length is 15 residues.

This clone was recorded once. This sequence joins TRBV29-1 and TRBJ1-2; D gene unclear. CDR3 length: 14 amino acids. Germline V gene data show CDR1 as SQVTM and CDR2 as ANQGSEA. Trimming shortened V by 1 base and J by 3 bases, and 12 bases separated the two germline ends. The CDR3 sequence is CSVEGTVEDYGYTF. DNA of the CDR3: TGCAGCGTTGAAGGCACGGTGGAAGACTATGGCTACACCTTC.